This TCR beta chain was captured in a study of blood T cell repertoires in COVID-19. Study-wide background: Some COVID-19 samples were acute and others convalescent; all came from the United States, Italy and Spain. T cells, B-cell-depleted T cells, or PBMCs supplied cDNA or gDNA.

Per the original data handling: Reference gene primer amplification gave nucleated cell count estimates. This table comes from immunoSEQ multiplex PCR, and its TCRdb copy is limited to in-frame clones, with some not included. For V, J and clone size, that table is used; D and trimming come from the DNA. The sample carries more than 90,000 clones, 70% to 90% recorded once. Trimming left V 0 bases short and J 2 bases short, with 14 bases between. The CDR3 sequence is 16 residues long. Germline lookup yields CDR1 LGHNA and CDR2 YSLEER. The V call is TRBV4-3, the J call TRBJ2-7; possibly TRBD2 for D (5 bases). This TCR came from a man between 70 and 80 years old who had recovered from COVID-19. Sample: peripheral blood. CDR3 sequence: CASSQDIAGITYEQYF. DNA of the CDR3: TGCGCCAGCAGCCAAGATATAGCCGGGATCACCTACGAGCAGTACTTC.